This is a list of T cell receptor beta chains from one sample in a study of blood T cell repertoires in COVID-19. Sequencing was performed with immunoSEQ multiplex PCR; in TCRdb, only in-frame clones are kept and a portion is missing. In the table there are 50,000 to 85,000 clones, about 89% of which are singletons. The sequenced sample consisted of peripheral blood. These receptors were obtained from a human donor in a cohort sampled during active COVID-19. CDR3s include the opening cysteine and the closing phenylalanine or tryptophan. Fields, in order: clone size, V gene, D gene, J gene, CDR3 DNA, CDR3 protein. The D gene is left open where the match is weak. The size of a clone is reported for some rows only, either as once, few or many, or as a class for expanded clones.

>NA|TRBV5-1|NA|TRBJ2-1
TGCGCCAGCGTGGGGTTAAGGGGCAATGAGCAGTTCTTC
CASVGLRGNEQFF
>NA|TRBV28|NA|TRBJ2-1
TGTGCCAGCCACTTGGCCGCGGAATCCTACAATGAGCAGTTCTTC
CASHLAAESYNEQFF
>NA|TRBV29-1|TRBD1|TRBJ1-2
TGCAGCACTTGGACAGGGTACAGTGATGGCTACACCTTC
CSTWTGYSDGYTF
>NA|TRBV13|TRBD2|TRBJ2-1
TGTGCCAGCAGCTCCATGCGGGGGGACAACAATGAGCAGTTCTTC
CASSSMRGDNNEQFF
>NA|TRBV28|NA|TRBJ2-3
TGTGCCAGCAGTTTAAGGCTAGCCAGTGCTACGCAGTATTTT
CASSLRLASATQYF
>NA|TRBV5-1|NA|TRBJ1-6
TGCGCCAGCAGCTTGGGGAGAAACCTTAATTCACCCCTCCACTTT
CASSLGRNLNSPLHF
>once|TRBV28|NA|TRBJ1-5
TGTGCCAGCAGTTTAATCGGTCACCGCAATCAGCCCCAGCATTTT
CASSLIGHRNQPQHF
>NA|TRBV5-6|TRBD2|TRBJ2-5
TGTGCCAGCAGCGCCACGGCGGGGGAGGCCCAATATCAAGAGACCCAGTACTTC
CASSATAGEAQYQETQYF
>few|TRBV3-1/TRBV3-2|NA|TRBJ2-7
TGTGCCAGCAGCCAAGGAGCTAGCGAAACCGAGCAGTACTTC
CASSQGASETEQYF
>NA|TRBV7-9|NA|TRBJ2-2
TGTGCCAGCGGTCTGGGGCAGATCAACACCGGGGAGCTGTTTTTT
CASGLGQINTGELFF
>NA|TRBV25-1|TRBD1|TRBJ2-7
TGTGCCAGCAGTCCTCGGACAGGGGGCTCCTACGAGCAGTACTTC
CASSPRTGGSYEQYF
>NA|TRBV19|NA|TRBJ1-5
TGTGCCAGTAGCCTCAAATCCCGGGATCAGCCCCAGCATTTT
CASSLKSRDQPQHF
>NA|TRBV19|TRBD1|TRBJ1-5
TGTGCCAGTAGTATCGGGACAGGGAAAAGCAATCAGCCCCAGCATTTT
CASSIGTGKSNQPQHF
>NA|TRBV7-9|TRBD2|TRBJ2-1
TGTGCCAGCAGTCCGAAGGGACTAGTTCACCCCGCCGAGTACAATGAGCAGTTCTTC
CASSPKGLVHPAEYNEQFF
>NA|TRBV9|TRBD1|TRBJ2-1
TGTGCCAGCAGCGTAGAAGGGGGCACCTACAATGAGCAGTTCTTC
CASSVEGGTYNEQFF
>NA|TRBV19|NA|TRBJ1-5
TGTGCCAGTAGTCTACAGGGAAATCAGCCCCAGCATTTT
CASSLQGNQPQHF
>NA|TRBV10-1|TRBD1|TRBJ2-4
TGCGCCAGCAGCATTGACAGGGTCCCCATTCAGTACTTC
CASSIDRVPIQYF